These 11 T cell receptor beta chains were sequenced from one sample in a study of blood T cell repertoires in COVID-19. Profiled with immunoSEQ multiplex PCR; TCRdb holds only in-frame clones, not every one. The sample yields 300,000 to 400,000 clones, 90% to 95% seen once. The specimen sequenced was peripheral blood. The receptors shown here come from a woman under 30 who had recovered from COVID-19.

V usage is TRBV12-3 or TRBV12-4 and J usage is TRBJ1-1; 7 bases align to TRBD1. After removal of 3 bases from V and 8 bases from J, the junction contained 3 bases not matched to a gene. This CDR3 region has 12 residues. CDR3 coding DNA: TGTGCCAGCAGTTTGGCCAGGGGGGAAGCTTTCTTT. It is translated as CASSLARGEAFF.

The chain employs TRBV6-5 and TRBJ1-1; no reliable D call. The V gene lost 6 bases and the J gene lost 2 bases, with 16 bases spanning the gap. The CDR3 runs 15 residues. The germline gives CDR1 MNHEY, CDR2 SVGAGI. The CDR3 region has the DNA TGTGCCAGCAGGCGAAAGCGGGCAGCCAACACTGAAGCTTTCTTT. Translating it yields CASRRKRAANTEAFF.

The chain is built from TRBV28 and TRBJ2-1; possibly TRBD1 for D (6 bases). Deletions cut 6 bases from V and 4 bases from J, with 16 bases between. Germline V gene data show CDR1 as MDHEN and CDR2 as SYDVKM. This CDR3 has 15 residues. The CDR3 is CASRSYREPYNEQFF. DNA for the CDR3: TGTGCCAGCAGGTCGTACAGGGAACCGTACAATGAGCAGTTCTTC. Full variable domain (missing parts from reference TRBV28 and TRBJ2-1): DVKVTQSSRYLVKRTGEKVFLECVQDMDHENMFWYRQDPGLGLRLIYFSYDVKMKEKGDIPEGYSVSREKKERFSLILESASTNQTSMYLCASRSYREPYNEQFFGPGTRLTVL.

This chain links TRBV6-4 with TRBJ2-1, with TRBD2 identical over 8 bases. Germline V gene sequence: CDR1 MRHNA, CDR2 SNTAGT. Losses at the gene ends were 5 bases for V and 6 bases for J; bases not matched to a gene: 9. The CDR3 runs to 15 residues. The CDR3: CASSPTSGGLNEQFF. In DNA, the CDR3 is TGTGCCAGCAGTCCAACTAGCGGAGGACTCAATGAGCAGTTCTTC.

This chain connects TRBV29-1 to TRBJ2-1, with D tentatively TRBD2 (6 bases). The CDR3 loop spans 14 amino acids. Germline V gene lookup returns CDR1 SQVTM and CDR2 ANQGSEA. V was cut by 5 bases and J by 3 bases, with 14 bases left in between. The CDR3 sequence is CSVTSGVGYNEQFF. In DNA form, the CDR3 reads TGCAGCGTTACCTCGGGAGTAGGCTACAATGAGCAGTTCTTC.

CDR3 loop: CASTSGSYNEQFF. As DNA, the CDR3 is TGTGCCAGTACTAGCGGGTCATACAATGAGCAGTTCTTC. The chain links TRBV3-1 (or the pseudogene TRBV3-2) to TRBJ2-1; TRBD2 agrees at 9 bases. The trim removed 9 bases at V and 4 bases at J, leaving 4 bases unmatched. Germline V gene sequence: CDR1 LGHDT, CDR2 YNNKEL (reference sequence). The CDR3 runs 13 residues.

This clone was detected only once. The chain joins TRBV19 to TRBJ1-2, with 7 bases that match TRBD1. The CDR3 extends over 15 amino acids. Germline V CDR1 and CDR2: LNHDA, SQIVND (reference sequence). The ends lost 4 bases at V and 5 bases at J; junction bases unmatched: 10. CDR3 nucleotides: TGTGCCAGTAGTAAACAATCAACAGGGGAATATGGCTACACCTTC. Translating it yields CASSKQSTGEYGYTF.

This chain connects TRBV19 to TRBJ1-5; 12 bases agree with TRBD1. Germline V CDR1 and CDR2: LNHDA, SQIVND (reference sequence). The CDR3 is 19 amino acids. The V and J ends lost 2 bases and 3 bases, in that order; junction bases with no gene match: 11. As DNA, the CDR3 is TGTGCCAGTAGTATATCCGGGACAGGGGGCTCGAGGGTCAATCAGCCCCAGCATTTT. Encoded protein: CASSISGTGGSRVNQPQHF.

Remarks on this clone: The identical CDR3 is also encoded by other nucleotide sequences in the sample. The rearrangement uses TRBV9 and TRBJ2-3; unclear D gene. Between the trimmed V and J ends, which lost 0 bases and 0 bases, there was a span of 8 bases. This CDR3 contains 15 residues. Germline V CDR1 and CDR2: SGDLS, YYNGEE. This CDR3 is CASSVGLASTDTQYF. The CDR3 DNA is TGTGCCAGCAGCGTAGGTCTGGCTAGCACAGATACGCAGTATTTT. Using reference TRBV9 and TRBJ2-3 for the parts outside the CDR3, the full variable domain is DSGVTQTPKHLITATGQRVTLRCSPRSGDLSVYWYQQSLDQGLQFLIQYYNGEERAKGNILERFSAQQFPDLHSELNLSSLELGDSALYFCASSVGLASTDTQYFGPGTRLTVL.

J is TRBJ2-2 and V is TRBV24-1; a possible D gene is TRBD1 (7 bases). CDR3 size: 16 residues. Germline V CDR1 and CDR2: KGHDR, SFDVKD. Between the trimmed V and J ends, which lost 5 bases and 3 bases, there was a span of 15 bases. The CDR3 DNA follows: TGTGCCACCAGTGGTTTCAGGGGGGCGGACACCGGGGAGCTGTTTTTT. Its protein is CATSGFRGADTGELFF.

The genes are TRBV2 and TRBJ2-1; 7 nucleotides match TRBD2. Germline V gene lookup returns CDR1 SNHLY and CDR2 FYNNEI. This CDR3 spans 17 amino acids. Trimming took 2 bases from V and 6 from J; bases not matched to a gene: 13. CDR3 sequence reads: CASSESGSSGIINEQFF. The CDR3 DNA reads TGTGCCAGCAGTGAATCGGGGTCCAGCGGGATAATCAATGAGCAGTTCTTC. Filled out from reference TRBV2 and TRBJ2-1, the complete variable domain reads EPEVTQTPSHQVTQMGQEVILRCVPISNHLYFYWYRQILGQKVEFLVSFYNNEISEKSEIFDDQFSVERPDGSNFTLKIRSTKLEDSAMYFCASSESGSSGIINEQFFGPGTRLTVL.